Presented here are 30 T cell receptor beta chains from one specimen sequenced in a study of T cells in Graves' hyperthyroidism and ophthalmopathy. It was RNA transcripts that yielded the amplified TCR beta CDR3 regions. The primer set for the first-round RT-PCR of the TCR CDR3 was HTBI. From the multiplex PCR reads, TCRdb called clonotypes with MiXCR, one entry per CDR3 protein. The data contain about 770,000 distinct CDR3 sequences, 15% to 20% of them singletons. Sequencing used blood. The receptor source for this set is a woman aged 45-59 years with Graves' hyperthyroidism that later progressed to Graves' ophthalmopathy.

The chain couples TRBV3-1 to TRBJ2-2; D not resolved. This CDR3 comprises 14 residues. V was cut by 4 bases and J by 6 bases, with 12 bases left in between. Germline loops: CDR1 LGHDT, CDR2 YNNKEL (reference sequence). In DNA form, the CDR3 reads TGTGCCAGCAGCCTTACACGGGTCGCCGGGGAGCTGTTTTTT. Protein product: CASSLTRVAGELFF. The whole variable domain, filled in from reference TRBV3-1 and TRBJ2-2, reads DTAVSQTPKYLVTQMGNDKSIKCEQNLGHDTMYWYKQDSKKFLKIMFSYNNKELIINETVPNRFSPKSPDKAHLNLHINSLELGDSAVYFCASSLTRVAGELFFGEGSRLTVL.

On this clonotype itself: The germline gene is not matched at one end of the junction; a read error may be the cause. The V call is TRBV11-2, the J call TRBJ1-5; tentative D call: TRBD1 (6 bases). The CDR3 sequence is 15 residues long. Germline CDR1 reads SGHAT; CDR2 reads FQNNGV. Here the CDR3 DNA reads TGTGCCAGCGGCTTTTCTGGGGGCGCGTTTCAGCCCCAGCATTTT. As protein: CASGFSGGAFQPQHF.

This clonotype occurred many times. The chain uses TRBV27 and TRBJ1-2; D remains unclear. CDR3 length: 15 residues. Germline loops: CDR1 MNHEY, CDR2 SMNVEV (reference sequence). V was cut by 3 bases and J by 0 bases, with 11 bases left in between. CDR3: CASSFVGRSNYGYTF. As DNA, the CDR3 is TGTGCCAGCAGTTTTGTAGGACGGTCTAACTATGGCTACACCTTC.

This clonotype showed up just a few times. This rearrangement joins TRBV7-2 to TRBJ2-2; no definite D call. Trimming took 3 bases from V and 11 from J, leaving 10 bases between them. Germline V gene sequence: CDR1 SGHTA, CDR2 FQGNSA. This CDR3 is built from 12 residues. The CDR3 bases are TGTGCCAGCAGCTTCAGGAGCCGCGAGCTGTTTTTT. It specifies CASSFRSRELFF.

The sample holds a few counts of this clonotype. The chain uses TRBV18 and TRBJ1-3; D is undetermined. The germline V and J ends were trimmed by 2 bases and 0 bases, with 11 bases remaining between them. The germline CDR1 and CDR2 sequences are KGHSH and LQKENI. The CDR3 spans 16 residues. This CDR3 is CASSPGLDRSGNTIYF. For the CDR3, the DNA is TGTGCCAGCTCACCAGGTCTTGACCGCTCTGGAAACACCATATATTTT.

The sample holds many counts of this clonotype. The genes are TRBV3-1 and TRBJ1-5; no definite D call. Trimming stripped 4 bases from V and 0 bases from J, with 7 bases between. Looked up from germline, CDR1 is LGHDT and CDR2 is YNNKEL (reference sequence). This CDR3 is built from 14 residues. The DNA for the CDR3 is TGTGCCAGCAGCCCCGGGCATAGCAATCAGCCCCAGCATTTT. Its translation is CASSPGHSNQPQHF.

This sequence joins TRBV13 and TRBJ1-1; 7 bases are shared with TRBD1. The germline CDR1 and CDR2 sequences are PRHDT and FYEKMQ (reference sequence). The V and J ends lost 4 bases and 5 bases, in that order; junction bases with no gene match: 7. The CDR3 consists of 14 residues. CDR3 sequence: CASSSQGDRTEAFF. In DNA form, the CDR3 reads TGTGCCAGCAGCTCGCAGGGGGATCGAACTGAAGCTTTCTTT. Looking up the rest from reference TRBV13 and TRBJ1-1 gives the full variable domain: AAGVIQSPRHLIKEKRETATLKCYPIPRHDTVYWYQQGPGQDPQFLISFYEKMQSDKGSIPDRFSAQQFSDYHSELNMSSLELGDSALYFCASSSQGDRTEAFFGQGTRLTVV.

As for this clonotype: This could be a read error, since a much larger clone is one nucleotide away. The rearrangement links TRBV12-3 or TRBV12-4 to TRBJ1-1; 8 nucleotides match TRBD1. The CDR3 extends over 15 amino acids. The CDR3 protein is CAGSLTGAGNTEAFF. In nucleotides, the CDR3 is TGTGCCGGCAGTCTGACAGGGGCCGGGAACACTGAAGCTTTCTTT.

This clonotype was counted many times. The CDR3 here is CASSFRETGVADTQYF. CDR3 DNA: TGTGCCAGCAGCTTTAGGGAGACAGGGGTGGCAGATACGCAGTATTTT. The chain couples TRBV7-8 to TRBJ2-3; 8 bases fit TRBD1. With 3 bases clipped from V and 4 bases from J, the junction kept 9 bases outside the gene matches. This CDR3 has 16 residues. CDR1 is SGHVS, CDR2 FQNEAQ, per germline.

Note on this clonotype: A read error may be the cause here, since a much bigger clone is one base away. The V call is TRBV7-9, the J call TRBJ2-1; 8 bases agree with TRBD2. The length of the CDR3 is 15 residues. Germline assignment: CDR1 SEHNR and CDR2 FQNEAQ (reference sequence). The CDR3 is CASSSGGGSYNEQLF. The CDR3 region has the DNA TGTGCCAGCAGCTCCGGGGGGGGATCCTACAATGAGCAGCTCTTC.

This clonotype was seen a handful of times. This chain links TRBV7-9 with TRBJ1-5; D gene ambiguous. The CDR3 is 12 amino acids. The germline gives CDR1 SEHNR, CDR2 FQNEAQ (reference sequence). V was pared by 4 bases and J by 8 bases, with 9 bases between. The CDR3 loop reads CASSSLREPQHF. The CDR3 region has the DNA TGTGCCAGCAGCTCTTTGCGGGAGCCCCAGCATTTT.

This clonotype has a count of ten or more. The chain carries TRBV5-1 and TRBJ2-3; a weak D match, TRBD2 (7 bases). The germline V gene encodes CDR1 SGHRS and CDR2 YFSETQ. V was clipped by 0 bases and J by 4 bases, with 15 bases between them. This CDR3 has 16 amino acids. CDR3 residues: CASSLEVGGPSDTQYF. In nucleotides, the CDR3 is TGCGCCAGCAGCTTGGAAGTGGGGGGGCCCTCAGATACGCAGTATTTT. The entire variable domain, with the rest obtained from reference TRBV5-1 and TRBJ2-3, is as follows: KAGVTQTPRYLIKTRGQQVTLSCSPISGHRSVSWYQQTPGQGLQFLFEYFSETQRNKGNFPGRFSGRQFSNSRSEMNVSTLELGDSALYLCASSLEVGGPSDTQYFGPGTRLTVL.

In this sample, this clonotype turned up a few times. The chain has TRBV4-1 and TRBJ1-2; D perhaps matches TRBD1 (6 bases). V was trimmed by 0 bases and J by 8 bases, leaving 16 bases between them. Germline lookup yields CDR1 MGHRA and CDR2 YSYEKL. This CDR3 has 15 residues. CDR3 DNA sequence: TGCGCCAGCAGCCAAGACACAGGGAATTTTGGCGGCTACACCTTC. Translation gives CASSQDTGNFGGYTF.

This clonotype was seen ten or more times. This chain links TRBV5-1 with TRBJ1-1; a possible D gene is TRBD1 (5 bases). CDR3 length: 15 residues. From germline, CDR1 is SGHRS and CDR2 YFSETQ. The V end was cut by 4 bases, the J end by 3 bases, with 16 bases between. The CDR3 sequence: CASSLQGNQDTEAFF. CDR3 DNA: TGCGCCAGCAGCCTCCAGGGAAACCAGGACACTGAAGCTTTCTTT.

This clonotype was seen more than once but under ten times. V usage is TRBV20-1 and J usage is TRBJ2-5, with D possibly TRBD2 on 5 matching bases. V lost 5 bases and J 5 bases, leaving 9 bases between the germline ends. From germline, CDR1 is DFQATT and CDR2 SNEGSKA (reference sequence). This CDR3 contains 11 residues. CDR3 DNA sequence: TGCAGTGCTCCAGCGGTCGAGACCCAGTACTTC. Translation gives CSAPAVETQYF.

Details on this clonotype: Here the CDR3 omits its conserved ending phenylalanine or tryptophan, so a read error is the likely source. This chain uses TRBV12-3 or TRBV12-4 with TRBJ1-1; TRBD1 matches 8 bases. The CDR3 is 15 amino acids. Trimming removed 3 bases from V and 1 base from J; junction bases left unmatched: 4. The CDR3 protein is CASSFRTGKNTEAFY. CDR3 in DNA: TGTGCCAGCAGTTTTCGGACAGGGAAGAACACTGAAGCTTTCTAT.

This clonotype has just a few counts. The J gene is TRBJ1-5, the V gene TRBV18; TRBD1 matches at 7 bases. J lost 0 bases, V lost 4 bases, and 6 bases had no gene match. CDR1 and CDR2 (germline): KGHSH, LQKENI. The CDR3 spans 16 residues. Written as DNA, the CDR3 is TGTGCCAGCTCACAGACAGGGCCCTATAGCAATCAGCCCCAGCATTTT. Translating it yields CASSQTGPYSNQPQHF.

This clonotype was counted many times. This chain joins TRBV11-2 and TRBJ2-2; a possible D gene is TRBD1 (5 bases). V was cut by 5 bases and J by 2 bases, with 15 bases left in between. Germline V lookup: CDR1 SGHAT, CDR2 FQNNGV. The CDR3 covers 16 residues. CDR3: CASSGQPGFNTGELFF. CDR3 DNA sequence: TGTGCCAGCAGCGGCCAACCAGGGTTCAACACCGGGGAGCTGTTTTTT.

The genes are TRBV29-1 and TRBJ1-2; TRBD1 agrees at 10 bases. Germline trimming cut 1 base from V and 7 bases from J; bases unmatched to any gene: 9. The CDR3 spans 15 residues. Germline V lookup: CDR1 SQVTM, CDR2 ANQGSEA. CDR3 in amino acids: CSVEGRRQGARGYTF. Written as DNA, the CDR3 is TGCAGCGTTGAAGGCAGACGACAGGGGGCGCGTGGCTACACCTTC.

This clonotype was counted a few times. The J gene is TRBJ1-4, the V gene TRBV7-9; tentative D call: TRBD1 (5 bases). CDR1 is SEHNR and CDR2 is FQNEAQ in the germline V gene (reference sequence). Trimming took off 5 bases at V and 3 bases at J, with 13 bases between the two ends. The CDR3 is 15 amino acids. Written as DNA, the CDR3 is TGTGCCAGCAGCAATCCAGGGATCCCTAATGAAAAACTGTTTTTT. As protein: CASSNPGIPNEKLFF.

CDR3 protein: CASSLSTGLGYTF. Written as DNA, the CDR3 is TGTGCCAGCAGCTTATCCACGGGGCTTGGCTACACCTTC. This rearrangement joins TRBV7-9 to TRBJ1-2; a possible D gene is TRBD1 (5 bases). Trimming left V 2 bases short and J 7 bases short, with 11 bases between. This CDR3 is 13 amino acids long. Germline V gene lookup returns CDR1 SEHNR and CDR2 FQNEAQ (reference sequence).

This sequence joins TRBV6-1 and TRBJ2-3; the D gene could be TRBD1 or TRBD2 (5 bases each). Trimming stripped 8 bases from V and 5 bases from J, with 11 bases between. Germline assignment: CDR1 MNHNS and CDR2 SASEGT. The CDR3 length is 12 residues. CDR3 in amino acids: CASEGLGDTQYF. CDR3 nucleotide sequence: TGTGCCAGCGAGGGGCTGGGAGATACGCAGTATTTT.

The gene calls are TRBV30 and TRBJ2-7; tentative D call: TRBD1 (5 bases). CDR1 and CDR2 from the germline V gene are GTSNPN and SVGIG (reference sequence). The CDR3 is 12 residues long. Deletions cut 2 bases from V and 3 bases from J, with 8 bases between. This chain's CDR3 is CAWSSGIYEQYF. For the CDR3, the DNA is TGTGCCTGGAGTTCAGGGATCTACGAGCAGTACTTC.

This clonotype was counted only a few times. The chain couples TRBV3-1 to TRBJ2-3; D remains ambiguous. V lost 1 base to trimming and J lost 14 bases, with 10 bases between them. Germline V gene sequence: CDR1 LGHDT, CDR2 YNNKEL (reference sequence). The CDR3 loop spans 11 amino acids. CDR3 coding DNA: TGTGCCAGCAGCCAAGGCCAGAGTGCGTATTTT. This gives the protein CASSQGQSAYF.

The chain couples TRBV9 to TRBJ2-5; 7 bases match TRBD1. Germline values: CDR1 SGDLS, CDR2 YYNGEE. Germline trimming cut 4 bases from V and 2 bases from J; bases unmatched to any gene: 8. CDR3 length: 15 residues. CDR3 nucleotides: TGTGCCAGCAGCACCCAAGGGACAGATCAAGAGACCCAGTACTTC. Translation: CASSTQGTDQETQYF.

There are many counts of this clonotype. The rearrangement joins TRBV2 to TRBJ2-3; 7 bases align to TRBD1. This CDR3 region has 12 residues. Trimming took 6 bases from V and 10 from J; bases not matched to a gene: 7. Germline-derived CDR1 and CDR2 are SNHLY and FYNNEI. CDR3 in amino acids: CASRPDRVPQYF. CDR3 in DNA: TGTGCCAGCAGACCTGACAGGGTCCCGCAGTATTTT.

The rearrangement links TRBV27 to TRBJ2-5; possibly TRBD1 for D (5 bases). The CDR3 is made up of 15 amino acids. Trimming took 8 bases from V and 1 from J, leaving 17 bases between them. Germline V lookup: CDR1 MNHEY, CDR2 SMNVEV (reference sequence). CDR3 coding DNA: TGTGCCAGCGCCCCAAATACAGGTGCCCAAGAGACCCAGTACTTC. Protein product: CASAPNTGAQETQYF.

This clonotype has at least ten counts. The chain employs TRBV11-2 and TRBJ2-5; the match to TRBD1 covers 9 bases. The CDR3 length is 17 residues. V lost 3 bases, J lost 5 bases, and 13 bases stayed unmatched. The germline gives CDR1 SGHAT, CDR2 FQNNGV. The CDR3, as DNA: TGTGCCAGCAGCTTCGCTGGACAGGGGCCACCCGTGGAGACCCAGTACTTC. Its translation: CASSFAGQGPPVETQYF.

This clonotype was observed many times. Because the CDR3's place on the DNA is in doubt, the DNA is left out and the CDR3 is given as listed by TCRdb. This chain links TRBV27 with TRBJ1-2; the D call in the table, TRBD1, was not verified against the DNA. Germline CDR1 MNHEY, CDR2 SMNVEV (reference sequence). The CDR3 is 14 amino acids long, termini counted. The CDR3 sequence is CASILDRPLDGYTF.

This clonotype was seen many times. The chain carries TRBV6-1 and TRBJ2-7; 7 nucleotides align to TRBD2. V was pared by 3 bases and J by 2 bases, with 7 bases of the junction left unmatched. Germline lookup yields CDR1 MNHNS and CDR2 SASEGT. The CDR3 is made up of 15 amino acids. The chain's CDR3 is CASSDYSGAPYEQYF. Here the CDR3 DNA reads TGTGCCAGCAGTGATTACAGCGGGGCCCCCTACGAGCAGTACTTC.